This T cell receptor (beta chain) originates from a study of cytomegalovirus exposure and HLA in healthy donors. The CDR3 loop spans 12 amino acids. Looked up from germline, CDR1 is LGHNT and CDR2 is FRNRAP. Trimming stripped 5 bases from V and 7 bases from J, with 9 bases between. The PCR was carried out with 60 Vbeta primers and 13 Jbeta primers. TCRdb keeps only in-frame clones here, not all; method: immunoSEQ multiplex PCR. Found here are a few hundred thousand clones, about three quarters of them singletons; the top ten hold about a sixth. V gene TRBV12-5 combines with J gene TRBJ2-1; a possible D gene is TRBD2 (6 bases). This receptor was obtained from a man between 35 and 55 years old in good health and CMV-seronegative. The sample comprised PBMCs. CDR3 nucleotide sequence: TGTGCTAGTGGTCCGGAGGGGAATGAGCAGTTCTTC. This gives the protein CASGPEGNEQFF.